This T cell receptor (beta chain) originates from a study of shared clonotypes between healthy human individuals. Naive CD8 isolation took CD45RO-negative cells positively selected for CCR7 and excluded terminally differentiated effector memory CD45RA+ cells. This CDR3 has 15 residues. CDR1 and CDR2 (germline): SGHVS, FQNEAQ. Trimming cost V 4 bases and J 5 bases, with 17 bases left between them. The protocol was immunoSEQ multiplex PCR, while the TCRdb copy is restricted to in-frame clones and leaves out a portion. The table records over 2,000,000 clones, 93% of them present only once. The receptor was isolated from a man aged 18 to 30 in good health. Some clones in this sample may be carry-over from other donors' samples. Sequences were obtained from naive CD8+ T cells from PBMCs. V gene TRBV7-8 combines with J gene TRBJ2-5, with D possibly being TRBD2 (6 bases). CDR3 DNA sequence: TGTGCCAGCAGCTCCCCACGGGACTGGGACGAGACCCAGTACTTC. This translates into CASSSPRDWDETQYF.